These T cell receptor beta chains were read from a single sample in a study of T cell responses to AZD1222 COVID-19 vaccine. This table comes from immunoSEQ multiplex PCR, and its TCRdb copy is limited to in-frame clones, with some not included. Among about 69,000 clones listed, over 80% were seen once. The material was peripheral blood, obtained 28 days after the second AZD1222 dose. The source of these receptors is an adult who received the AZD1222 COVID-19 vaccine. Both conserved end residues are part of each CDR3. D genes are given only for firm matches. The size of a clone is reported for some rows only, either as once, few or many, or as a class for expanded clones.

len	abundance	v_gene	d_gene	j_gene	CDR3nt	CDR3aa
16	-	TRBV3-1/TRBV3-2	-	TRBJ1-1	TGTGCCAGCAGCCAATACACTCAAGTGTTGGACACTGAAGCTTTCTTT	CASSQYTQVLDTEAFF
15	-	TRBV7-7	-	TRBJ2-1	TGTGCCAGCAGCACAGGGTTTGGGTTTCACAATGAGCAGTTCTTC	CASSTGFGFHNEQFF
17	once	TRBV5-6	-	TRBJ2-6	TGTGCCAGCAGCTTGGAAGGTCGAGGGTCTGGGGCCAACGTCCTGACTTTC	CASSLEGRGSGANVLTF
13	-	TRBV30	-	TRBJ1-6	TGTGCCTGGAGTGTACGCAGGGAGTCACCCCTCCACTTT	CAWSVRRESPLHF
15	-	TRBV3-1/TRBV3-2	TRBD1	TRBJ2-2	TGTGCCAGCAGGCGGGACAGGGCCGTCTCCGGGGAGCTGTTTTTT	CASRRDRAVSGELFF
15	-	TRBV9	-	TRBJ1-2	TGTGCCAGCAACAAGGAGGGCCAGAGGGACTATGGCTACACCTTC	CASNKEGQRDYGYTF
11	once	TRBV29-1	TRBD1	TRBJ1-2	TGCAGCGTTCCTACAGGGGCGGGCTACACCTTC	CSVPTGAGYTF
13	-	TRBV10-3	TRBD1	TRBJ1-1	TGTGCCATCTCCCGGGACAGGGCCACTGAAGCTTTCTTT	CAISRDRATEAFF
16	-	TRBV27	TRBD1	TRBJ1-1	TGTGCCAGCAGCCGAATTACAGGGGTCTTGAACACTGAAGCTTTCTTT	CASSRITGVLNTEAFF
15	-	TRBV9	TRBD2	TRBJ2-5	TGTGCCAGCAGCGTAGTTGGGACTAGATCGGAGACCCAGTACTTC	CASSVVGTRSETQYF
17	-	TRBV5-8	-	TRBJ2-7	TGTGCCAGCACCCGGTTTGGGAGGGGGCGCATATCCTACGAGCAGTACTTC	CASTRFGRGRISYEQYF
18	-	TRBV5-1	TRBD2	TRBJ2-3	TGCGCCAGCAGCTTGCCTCTTAGAGCGGGGTTGAGCACAGATACGCAGTATTTT	CASSLPLRAGLSTDTQYF
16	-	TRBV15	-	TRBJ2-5	TGTGCCACCAGCAGAGTTAAGAGTCGAGCTTCGGAGACCCAGTACTTC	CATSRVKSRASETQYF
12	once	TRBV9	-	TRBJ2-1	TGTGCCAGCAGCGTATCCCCCGGTGAGCAGTTCTTC	CASSVSPGEQFF
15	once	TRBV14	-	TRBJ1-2	TGTGCCAGCAGCCAACGGCAGGGGAGGTCGGATGGCTACACCTTC	CASSQRQGRSDGYTF
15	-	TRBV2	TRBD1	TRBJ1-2	TGTGCCAGCAAGGGGGACAGATCCCCGCTTGGGGGCTACACCTTC	CASKGDRSPLGGYTF
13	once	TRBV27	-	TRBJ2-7	TGTGCCAGCAGTTTAGGGGTACAGGTCGAGCAGTACTTC	CASSLGVQVEQYF
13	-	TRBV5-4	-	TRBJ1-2	TGTGCCAGCAGCTTGCGGGGGGCGCATGGCTACACCTTC	CASSLRGAHGYTF
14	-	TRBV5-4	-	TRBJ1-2	TGTGCCAGCAGCTTTCGTGGGGGGGGCTATGGCTACACCTTC	CASSFRGGGYGYTF
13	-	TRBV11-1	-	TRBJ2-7	TGTGCCAGCAGCTTCGAGACAAGAAGAGAGCAGTACTTC	CASSFETRREQYF
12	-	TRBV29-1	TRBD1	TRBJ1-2	TGCAGCGTTCCACCGGACAGGTCTGGCTACACCTTC	CSVPPDRSGYTF
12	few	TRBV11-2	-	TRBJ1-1	TGTGCCAGCAGCTTAACCGGCCCCGAAGCTTTCTTT	CASSLTGPEAFF
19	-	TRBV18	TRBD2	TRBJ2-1	TGTGCCAGCTCACCACGTCGGGGAGCGGGGGCGAGCTCCTACAATGAGCAGTTCTTC	CASSPRRGAGASSYNEQFF
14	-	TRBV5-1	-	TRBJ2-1	TGCGCCAGCAGCTTGTGGGGAGGTATCGATGAGCAGTTCTTC	CASSLWGGIDEQFF
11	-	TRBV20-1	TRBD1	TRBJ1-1	TGCAGTGCTTCAAGTACAGGGGGAGCTTTCTTT	CSASSTGGAFF
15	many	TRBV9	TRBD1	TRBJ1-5	TGTGCCAGCAGCGTAGGGGACAGGGCGCGAGAGCCCCAGCATTTT	CASSVGDRAREPQHF